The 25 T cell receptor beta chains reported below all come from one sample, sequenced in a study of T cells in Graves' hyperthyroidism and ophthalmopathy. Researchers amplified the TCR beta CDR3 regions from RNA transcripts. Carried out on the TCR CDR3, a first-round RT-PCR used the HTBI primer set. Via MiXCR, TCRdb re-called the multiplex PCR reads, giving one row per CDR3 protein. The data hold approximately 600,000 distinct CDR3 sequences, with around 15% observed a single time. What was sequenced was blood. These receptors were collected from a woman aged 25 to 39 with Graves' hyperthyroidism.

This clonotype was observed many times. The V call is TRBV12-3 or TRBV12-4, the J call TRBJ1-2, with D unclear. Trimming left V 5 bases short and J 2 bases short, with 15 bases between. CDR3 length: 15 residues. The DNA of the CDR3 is TGTGCCAGCAGTCTCACTCGACGGTTGAACTATGGCTACACCTTC. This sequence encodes CASSLTRRLNYGYTF.

CDR3 amino acids: CASSQAGGSNTEAFF. CDR3 nucleotide sequence: TGTGCCAGCAGCCAAGCCGGGGGGTCGAACACTGAAGCTTTCTTT. The rearrangement uses TRBV7-2 and TRBJ1-1; D might be TRBD1 (5 bases). Germline V gene sequence: CDR1 SGHTA, CDR2 FQGNSA. V was shortened by 5 bases and J by 1 base, with 14 bases between the two germline ends. The CDR3 runs to 15 residues.

The DNA for the CDR3 is TGTGCCAGCAGCTTACGGGCTAGCGGGGTCGCACGACAGCAGTATTTT. Translating gives CASSLRASGVARQQYF. This chain connects TRBV11-2 to TRBJ2-3; 9 nucleotides line up with TRBD2. The CDR3 extends over 16 amino acids. Germline V gene lookup returns CDR1 SGHAT and CDR2 FQNNGV. J lost 11 bases, V lost 2 bases, and 14 bases had no gene match.

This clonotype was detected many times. The CDR3 DNA is TGTGCCAGCAGTGCTGACAGGACCCAGGGAGGCTACACCTTC. It yields the protein CASSADRTQGGYTF. The chain carries TRBV2 and TRBJ1-2; D is possibly TRBD1 (6 bases). The germline CDR1 and CDR2 sequences are SNHLY and FYNNEI. Between the trimmed V and J ends, which lost 4 bases and 8 bases, there was a span of 17 bases. This CDR3 region has 14 residues. Drawing the rest from reference TRBV2 and TRBJ1-2, the complete variable domain is EPEVTQTPSHQVTQMGQEVILRCVPISNHLYFYWYRQILGQKVEFLVSFYNNEISEKSEIFDDQFSVERPDGSNFTLKIRSTKLEDSAMYFCASSADRTQGGYTFGSGTRLTVV.

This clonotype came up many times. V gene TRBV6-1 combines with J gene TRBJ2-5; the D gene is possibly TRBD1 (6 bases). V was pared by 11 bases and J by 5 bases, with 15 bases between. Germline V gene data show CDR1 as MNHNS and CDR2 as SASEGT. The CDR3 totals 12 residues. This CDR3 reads CAGGLPGETQYF. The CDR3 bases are TGTGCCGGGGGCCTCCCGGGGGAGACCCAGTACTTC.

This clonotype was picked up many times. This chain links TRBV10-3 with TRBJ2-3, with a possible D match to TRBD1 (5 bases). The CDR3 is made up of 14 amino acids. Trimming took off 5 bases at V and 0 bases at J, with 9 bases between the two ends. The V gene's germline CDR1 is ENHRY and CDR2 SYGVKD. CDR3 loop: CAISPDSSTDTQYF. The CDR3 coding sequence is TGTGCCATCAGTCCTGACAGTAGCACAGATACGCAGTATTTT.

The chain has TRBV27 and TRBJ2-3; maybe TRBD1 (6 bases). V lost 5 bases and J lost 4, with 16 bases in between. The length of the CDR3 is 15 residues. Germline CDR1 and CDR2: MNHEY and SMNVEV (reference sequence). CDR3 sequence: CASSLNRVGADTQYF. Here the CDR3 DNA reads TGTGCCAGCAGTCTCAACAGGGTCGGGGCAGATACGCAGTATTTT.

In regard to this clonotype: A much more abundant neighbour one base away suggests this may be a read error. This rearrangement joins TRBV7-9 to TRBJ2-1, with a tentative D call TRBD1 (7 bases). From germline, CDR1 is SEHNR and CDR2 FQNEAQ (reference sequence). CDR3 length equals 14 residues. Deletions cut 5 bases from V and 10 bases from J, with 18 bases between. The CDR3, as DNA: TGTGCCAGCAGCGGAGGGACAGCCTCCTACGAGCAGTTCTTC. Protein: CASSGGTASYEQFF.

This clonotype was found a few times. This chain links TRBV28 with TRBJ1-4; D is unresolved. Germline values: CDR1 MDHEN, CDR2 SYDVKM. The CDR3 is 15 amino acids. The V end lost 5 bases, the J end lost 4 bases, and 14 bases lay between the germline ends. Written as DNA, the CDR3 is TGTGCCAGCAGTCTCGTCGCCGATGGTAATGAAAAACTGTTTTTT. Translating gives CASSLVADGNEKLFF.

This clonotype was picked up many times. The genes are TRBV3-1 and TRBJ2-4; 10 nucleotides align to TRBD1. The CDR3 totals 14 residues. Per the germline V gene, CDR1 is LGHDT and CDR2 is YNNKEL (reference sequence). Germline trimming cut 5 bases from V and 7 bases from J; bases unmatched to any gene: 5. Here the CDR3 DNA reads TGTGCCAGCAGCAAGCGGGACAGGGGTAACATTCAGTACTTC. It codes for CASSKRDRGNIQYF.

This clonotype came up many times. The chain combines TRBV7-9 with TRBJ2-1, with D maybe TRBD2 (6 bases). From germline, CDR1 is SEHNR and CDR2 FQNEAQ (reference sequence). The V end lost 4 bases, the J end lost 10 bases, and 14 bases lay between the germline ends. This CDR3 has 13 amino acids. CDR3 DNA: TGTGCCAGCAGCTCGGGACTCCGCGGGGAGCAGTTCTTC. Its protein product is CASSSGLRGEQFF.

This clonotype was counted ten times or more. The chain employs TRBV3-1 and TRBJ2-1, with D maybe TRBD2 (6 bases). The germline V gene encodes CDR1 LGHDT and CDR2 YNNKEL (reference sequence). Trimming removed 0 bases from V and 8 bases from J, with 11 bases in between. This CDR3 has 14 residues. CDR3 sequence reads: CASSQDGGDDEQFF. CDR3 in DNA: TGTGCCAGCAGCCAAGACGGGGGAGACGATGAGCAGTTCTTC.

This CDR3 reads CASSGASGKETQYF. The CDR3, as DNA: TGTGCCAGCAGCGGCGCTAGCGGGAAAGAGACCCAGTACTTC. The genes are TRBV11-1 and TRBJ2-5, with TRBD2 identical over 9 bases. The germline V gene has CDR1 SGHAT and CDR2 FQDESV (reference sequence). The V segment lost 5 bases and the J segment 3 bases; nucleotides outside the gene matches: 4. The CDR3 consists of 14 residues.

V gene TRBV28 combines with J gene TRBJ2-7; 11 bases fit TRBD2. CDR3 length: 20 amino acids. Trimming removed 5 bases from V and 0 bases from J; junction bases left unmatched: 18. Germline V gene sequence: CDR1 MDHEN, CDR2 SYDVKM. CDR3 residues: CASSPQPGLAALTSSYEQYF. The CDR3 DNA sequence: TGTGCCAGCAGTCCACAACCGGGACTAGCGGCCCTTACAAGCTCCTACGAGCAGTACTTC.

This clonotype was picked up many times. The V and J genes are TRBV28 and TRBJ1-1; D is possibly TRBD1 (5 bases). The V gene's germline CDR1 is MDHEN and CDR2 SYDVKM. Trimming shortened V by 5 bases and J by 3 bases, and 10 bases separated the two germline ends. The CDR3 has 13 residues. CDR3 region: CASSGLGDTEAFF. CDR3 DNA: TGTGCCAGCAGTGGGCTGGGGGACACTGAAGCTTTCTTT.

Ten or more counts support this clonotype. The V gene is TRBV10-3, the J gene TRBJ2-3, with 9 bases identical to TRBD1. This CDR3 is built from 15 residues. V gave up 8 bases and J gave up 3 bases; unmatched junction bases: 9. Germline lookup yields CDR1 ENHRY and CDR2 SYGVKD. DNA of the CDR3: TGTGCCATCGGGGGGACAGGGAGCTTAACAGATACGCAGTATTTT. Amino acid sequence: CAIGGTGSLTDTQYF.

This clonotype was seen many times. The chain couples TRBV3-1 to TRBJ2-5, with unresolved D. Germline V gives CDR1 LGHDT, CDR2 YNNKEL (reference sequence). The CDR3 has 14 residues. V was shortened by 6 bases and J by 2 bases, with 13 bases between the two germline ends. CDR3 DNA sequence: TGTGCCAGCAGGAACCAGCTAGGGCAAGAGACCCAGTACTTC. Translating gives CASRNQLGQETQYF.

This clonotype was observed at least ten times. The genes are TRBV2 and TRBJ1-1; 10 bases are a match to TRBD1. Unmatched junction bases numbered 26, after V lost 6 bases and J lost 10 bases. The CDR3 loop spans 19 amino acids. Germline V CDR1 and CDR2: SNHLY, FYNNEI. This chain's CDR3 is CASRRYLITGGQGITRAFF. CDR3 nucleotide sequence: TGTGCCAGCAGGCGCTATTTAATCACCGGGGGACAGGGGATCACGCGAGCTTTCTTT.

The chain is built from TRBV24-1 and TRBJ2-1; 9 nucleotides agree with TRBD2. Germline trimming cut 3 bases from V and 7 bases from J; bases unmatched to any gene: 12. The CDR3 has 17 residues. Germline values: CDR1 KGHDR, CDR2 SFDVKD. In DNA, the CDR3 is TGTGCCACCAGTGATCACGCCGGGACTAGCAGAGGAAATGAGCAGTTCTTC. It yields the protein CATSDHAGTSRGNEQFF.

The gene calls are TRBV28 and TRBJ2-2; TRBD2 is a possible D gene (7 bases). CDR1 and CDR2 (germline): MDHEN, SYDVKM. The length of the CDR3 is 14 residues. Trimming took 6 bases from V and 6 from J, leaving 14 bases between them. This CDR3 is CASSFRGAPGELFF. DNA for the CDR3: TGTGCCAGCAGCTTCCGGGGGGCCCCCGGGGAGCTGTTTTTT. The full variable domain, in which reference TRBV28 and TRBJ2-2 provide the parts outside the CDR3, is DVKVTQSSRYLVKRTGEKVFLECVQDMDHENMFWYRQDPGLGLRLIYFSYDVKMKEKGDIPEGYSVSREKKERFSLILESASTNQTSMYLCASSFRGAPGELFFGEGSRLTVL.

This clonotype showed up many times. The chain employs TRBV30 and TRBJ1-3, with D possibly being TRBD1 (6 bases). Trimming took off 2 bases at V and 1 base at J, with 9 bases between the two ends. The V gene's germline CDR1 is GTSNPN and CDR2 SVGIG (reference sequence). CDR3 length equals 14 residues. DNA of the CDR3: TGTGCCTGGAGTTCGGGGGCATCTGGAAACACCATATATTTT. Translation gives CAWSSGASGNTIYF.

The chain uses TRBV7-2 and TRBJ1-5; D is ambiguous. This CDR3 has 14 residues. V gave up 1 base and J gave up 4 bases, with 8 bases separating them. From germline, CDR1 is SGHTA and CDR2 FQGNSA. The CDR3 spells CASSLVGPNQPQHF. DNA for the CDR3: TGTGCCAGCAGCTTAGTCGGGCCGAATCAGCCCCAGCATTTT.

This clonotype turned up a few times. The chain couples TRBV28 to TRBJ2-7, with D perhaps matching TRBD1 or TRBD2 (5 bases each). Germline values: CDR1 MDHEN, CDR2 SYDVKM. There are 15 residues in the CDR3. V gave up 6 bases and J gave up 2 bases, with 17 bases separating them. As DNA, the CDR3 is TGTGCCAGCAGCCCCCCCGGGGCCTTAACCTACGAGCAGTACTTC. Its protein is CASSPPGALTYEQYF.

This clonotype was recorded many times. The DNA of the CDR3 is TGTGCCAGCAGTTACTCGGCCGATTCCCACACTGAAGCTTTCTTT. Amino acid sequence: CASSYSADSHTEAFF. The V gene is TRBV6-7, the J gene TRBJ1-1; D remains ambiguous. TRBV6-7 is reported as an ORF; its role is uncertain. Trimming cost V 0 bases and J 3 bases, with 11 bases left between them. CDR3 length: 15 residues.

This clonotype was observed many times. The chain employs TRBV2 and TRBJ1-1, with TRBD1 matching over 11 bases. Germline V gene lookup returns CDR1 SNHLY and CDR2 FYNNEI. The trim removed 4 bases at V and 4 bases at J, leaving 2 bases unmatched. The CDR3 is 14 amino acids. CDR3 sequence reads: CASSADRGPTEAFF. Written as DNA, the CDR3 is TGTGCCAGCAGTGCGGACAGGGGGCCCACTGAAGCTTTCTTT.